The rows below give T cell receptor beta chains drawn from one sample of a study of blood T cell repertoires in COVID-19. Libraries were prepared by immunoSEQ multiplex PCR; TCRdb keeps only in-frame clonotypes and omits some of them. This table holds 150,000 or so clones, about four fifths found once. The specimen sequenced was peripheral blood. The receptors come from an older woman with acute or convalescent COVID-19. CDR3s include the opening cysteine and the closing phenylalanine or tryptophan. Fields, in order: J gene, D gene, V gene, clone size, CDR3 DNA, CDR3 protein. The D gene is left open where the match is weak. Clone size is not always given. Where it is, it says once, few, many or a class for expanded clones.

J gene: TRBJ2-3
D gene: -
V gene: TRBV21-1
clone size: -
CDR3 DNA: TGTGCCTGCCGGCTCGGGAGCACAGATACGCAGTATTTT
CDR3 protein: CACRLGSTDTQYF

J gene: TRBJ1-5
D gene: TRBD1
V gene: TRBV27
clone size: -
CDR3 DNA: TGTGCCAGCAGACAGGGGAACGGCAATCAGCCCCAGCATTTT
CDR3 protein: CASRQGNGNQPQHF

J gene: TRBJ2-1
D gene: TRBD2
V gene: TRBV5-1
clone size: -
CDR3 DNA: TGCGCCAGCAGCTTGGCCGAGCGGGGGGCGTTCAATGAGCAGTTCTTC
CDR3 protein: CASSLAERGAFNEQFF

J gene: TRBJ1-1
D gene: -
V gene: TRBV11-1
clone size: -
CDR3 DNA: TGTGCCAGCACTCTAGTCCCCGACACTGAAGCTTTCTTT
CDR3 protein: CASTLVPDTEAFF

J gene: TRBJ1-4
D gene: -
V gene: TRBV18
clone size: -
CDR3 DNA: TGTGCCAGCTCACCATCGCGTGAAAAACTGTTTTTT
CDR3 protein: CASSPSREKLFF

J gene: TRBJ1-5
D gene: -
V gene: TRBV21-1
clone size: -
CDR3 DNA: TGTGCCAGCAGCAAAGGGGCCTGCAGCAATAGCAATCAGCCCCAGCATTTT
CDR3 protein: CASSKGACSNSNQPQHF

J gene: TRBJ1-3
D gene: TRBD1
V gene: TRBV18
clone size: -
CDR3 DNA: TGTGCCAGCTCACCGAACCGGGACAGGGCAGGAAACACCATATATTTT
CDR3 protein: CASSPNRDRAGNTIYF

J gene: TRBJ1-3
D gene: -
V gene: TRBV7-9
clone size: -
CDR3 DNA: TGTGCCAGCAGCTTTTGGACAACTGGAAACACCATATATTTT
CDR3 protein: CASSFWTTGNTIYF

J gene: TRBJ2-3
D gene: TRBD2
V gene: TRBV3-1/TRBV3-2
clone size: -
CDR3 DNA: TGTGCCAGCAGCCAGGGACTAGCGGGGGCGGGCATTGATACGCAGTATTTT
CDR3 protein: CASSQGLAGAGIDTQYF

J gene: TRBJ1-1
D gene: TRBD1
V gene: TRBV5-1
clone size: -
CDR3 DNA: TGCGCCAGCAGCTTGGTGACAGGGTCTAACACTGAAGCTTTCTTT
CDR3 protein: CASSLVTGSNTEAFF

J gene: TRBJ2-2
D gene: -
V gene: TRBV7-2
clone size: once
CDR3 DNA: TGTGCCAGCAGCAAGGGGTGGGGCGCGACCGGGGAGCTGTTTTTT
CDR3 protein: CASSKGWGATGELFF

J gene: TRBJ1-3
D gene: TRBD1
V gene: TRBV19
clone size: few
CDR3 DNA: TGTGCCAGTATTGACAGGGGAACCCTCTACTCTGGAAACACCATATATTTT
CDR3 protein: CASIDRGTLYSGNTIYF

J gene: TRBJ2-2
D gene: -
V gene: TRBV7-3
clone size: -
CDR3 DNA: TGTGCCAGCAGCTTAGGCTTACAGAACACCGGGGAGCTGTTTTTT
CDR3 protein: CASSLGLQNTGELFF

J gene: TRBJ1-1
D gene: TRBD1
V gene: TRBV15
clone size: -
CDR3 DNA: TGTGCCACCAGCAGACCGGAGGGGGCTTGGACTGAAGCTTTCTTT
CDR3 protein: CATSRPEGAWTEAFF

J gene: TRBJ2-7
D gene: TRBD1
V gene: TRBV5-4
clone size: -
CDR3 DNA: TGTGCCAGTATGAGAGGGGGCGAGCCCACTGGTGAGCAGTACTTC
CDR3 protein: CASMRGGEPTGEQYF

J gene: TRBJ1-3
D gene: -
V gene: TRBV16
clone size: few
CDR3 DNA: TGTGCCAGCAGCCTGGCTTTCACTGGAAACACCATATATTTT
CDR3 protein: CASSLAFTGNTIYF

J gene: TRBJ1-4
D gene: TRBD1
V gene: TRBV5-1
clone size: once
CDR3 DNA: TGCGCCAGCGCCCAGGGGGCGGCTAATGAAAAACTGTTTTTT
CDR3 protein: CASAQGAANEKLFF

J gene: TRBJ1-3
D gene: TRBD1
V gene: TRBV15
clone size: -
CDR3 DNA: TGTGCCACCAGCGGTTCGGGACAGGGAAACGGAAACACCATATATTTT
CDR3 protein: CATSGSGQGNGNTIYF

J gene: TRBJ1-6
D gene: -
V gene: TRBV10-3
clone size: -
CDR3 DNA: TGTGCCACCTCCATGGAACAGCTCAATTCACCCCTCCACTTT
CDR3 protein: CATSMEQLNSPLHF

J gene: TRBJ2-2
D gene: TRBD2
V gene: TRBV7-6
clone size: -
CDR3 DNA: TGTGCCAGCAGCCCTGCGGTCGCGCGGGGGGGTGCGGAGCTGTTTTTT
CDR3 protein: CASSPAVARGGAELFF

J gene: TRBJ2-7
D gene: -
V gene: TRBV27
clone size: once
CDR3 DNA: TGTGCCAGCAGATTAGGAGAGAGGGCATCCTACGAGCAGTACTTC
CDR3 protein: CASRLGERASYEQYF

J gene: TRBJ1-3
D gene: TRBD1
V gene: TRBV9
clone size: -
CDR3 DNA: TGTGCCAGCAGCTTTGCGACAGGGGGCGGAAACACCATATATTTT
CDR3 protein: CASSFATGGGNTIYF

J gene: TRBJ1-1
D gene: -
V gene: TRBV6-5
clone size: -
CDR3 DNA: TGTGCCAGCTACAGACCGAACACTGAAGCTTTCTTT
CDR3 protein: CASYRPNTEAFF

J gene: TRBJ1-6
D gene: -
V gene: TRBV14
clone size: -
CDR3 DNA: TGTGCCAGCAGCCAATTACGTGGCAATTCACCCCTCCACTTT
CDR3 protein: CASSQLRGNSPLHF

J gene: TRBJ1-1
D gene: -
V gene: TRBV12-3/TRBV12-4
clone size: -
CDR3 DNA: TGTGCCAGCAGTCCACCCCGGGACACTGAAGCTTTCTTT
CDR3 protein: CASSPPRDTEAFF